The next 23 T cell receptor beta chains were all read from a single sample in a study of tumor-infiltrating lymphocytes in primary liver carcinoma. Bulk tissue was left unsorted, and RNA and DNA were co-extracted from around 18-30 mg of it. Production of TCR beta cDNA used 500 ng total RNA together with a constant-region primer. Each TCR beta library was derived from three nested multiplex PCR rounds that employed slightly modified ARM-PCR. TRBV1-TRBV30 forward primers paired with a C-beta reverse primer were used in the first two PCR rounds, which ran approximately 10 cycles each. One entry per CDR3 protein results from TCRdb running MiXCR on the multiplex PCR reads. Here the sample spans 30,000 to 40,000 distinct CDR3 sequences, roughly 80% being singletons. The sequenced sample was liver tumor tissue from sampling region 4. Subset given: tumor region T4, right-lateral pole. These receptors came from a man in his forties with primary liver carcinoma and hepatitis B virus infection.

About this clonotype: One end of the junction does not line up with germline, which may come from a read error. The J gene is TRBJ1-1, the V gene TRBV6-5, with TRBD1 as a possible D gene (6 bases). The CDR3 is 12 amino acids. Germline CDR1 and CDR2: MNHEY and SVGAGI. The CDR3 is CASSGTHSEASF. The DNA of the CDR3 is TGTGCCAGCAGTGGGACACACTCTGAAGCTTCCTTT.

Comments on this clonotype: This likely comes from a read error, as the CDR3 has no conserved phenylalanine or tryptophan at its end. The V call is TRBV6-1, the J call TRBJ1-4; no reliable D call. Deletions cut 1 base from V and 0 bases from J, with 9 bases between. CDR1 is MNHNS, CDR2 SASEGT, per germline. This CDR3 spans 16 amino acids. In DNA, the CDR3 is TGTGCCAGCAGTGAAGTGGGAATTGCAACTAATGAAAAACTGTTTTAT. Residues: CASSEVGIATNEKLFY.

Details on this clonotype: This may be a read error, as it is one base from a much larger clone. The J gene is TRBJ2-2, the V gene TRBV20-1; TRBD2 matches 10 bases. The CDR3 is made up of 14 amino acids. Germline values: CDR1 DFQATT, CDR2 SNEGSKA (reference sequence). CDR3 DNA: TGCAGTGCTAGACTAGCGGGAGACACCGGGGAGCTGCTTTTT. Protein product: CSARLAGDTGELLF.

This clonotype was observed many times. V and J are TRBV7-9 and TRBJ2-5; D perhaps matches TRBD2 (5 bases). CDR1 and CDR2 (germline): SEHNR, FQNEAQ (reference sequence). This CDR3 is 14 amino acids long. V shed 5 bases and J shed 5 bases, with 15 bases lying between them. CDR3 region: CASSRGRVEETQYF. The CDR3 DNA reads TGTGCCAGCAGCCGCGGGCGGGTGGAGGAGACCCAGTACTTC. The full variable domain, its missing parts supplied by reference TRBV7-9 and TRBJ2-5, is DTGVSQNPRHKITKRGQNVTFRCDPISEHNRLYWYRQTLGQGPEFLTYFQNEAQLEKSRLLSDRFSAERPKGSFSTLEIQRTEQGDSAMYLCASSRGRVEETQYFGPGTRLLVL.

The rearrangement joins TRBV4-2 to TRBJ2-3; TRBD2 matches at 11 bases. With 3 bases clipped from V and 3 bases from J, the junction kept 14 bases outside the gene matches. Germline V gene lookup returns CDR1 LGHNA and CDR2 YNFKEQ. The CDR3 is made up of 19 amino acids. Here the CDR3 DNA reads TGTGCCAGCAGCCATTGGGTAGCGGGGGGGCCGGTTGGGACAGATACGCAGTATTTT. Residues: CASSHWVAGGPVGTDTQYF.

This clonotype was counted once. One end of the junction varies from germline; a read error may be responsible. The rearrangement links TRBV28 to TRBJ2-7, with 7 bases lining up with TRBD1. Germline assignment: CDR1 MDHEN and CDR2 SYDVKM. The CDR3 totals 13 residues. CDR3 in amino acids: CSSNLQGPVGQYF. CDR3 DNA sequence: TGTTCCAGCAATTTACAGGGGCCCGTGGGGCAGTACTTC. Looking up the rest from reference TRBV28 and TRBJ2-7 gives the full variable domain: DVKVTQSSRYLVKRTGEKVFLECVQDMDHENMFWYRQDPGLGLRLIYFSYDVKMKEKGDIPEGYSVSREKKERFSLILESASTNQTSMYLCSSNLQGPVGQYFGPGTRLTVT.

This clonotype was recorded many times. The gene calls are TRBV20-1 and TRBJ1-5, with a tentative D call TRBD1 (5 bases). Germline lookup yields CDR1 DFQATT and CDR2 SNEGSKA (reference sequence). CDR3 length equals 13 residues. Between the trimmed V and J ends, which lost 3 bases and 10 bases, there was a span of 16 bases. Here the CDR3 reads CSARAQGEQPQHF. CDR3 coding DNA: TGCAGTGCTAGGGCCCAGGGCGAGCAACCCCAGCATTTT.

J is TRBJ2-3 and V is TRBV11-1, with a weak D call TRBD2 (5 bases). The CDR3 consists of 15 residues. The germline gives CDR1 SGHAT, CDR2 FQDESV (reference sequence). Trimming left V 6 bases short and J 13 bases short, with 26 bases between. CDR3 protein: CASSLPRESTDAKYF. The CDR3 coding sequence is TGTGCCAGCAGTTTACCGAGGGAGAGCACAGATGCGAAGTATTTT.

V usage is TRBV6-5 and J usage is TRBJ2-2, with 7 bases fitting TRBD2. Germline CDR1 reads MNHEY; CDR2 reads SVGAGI. V was clipped by 0 bases and J by 1 base; unmatched bases: 8. This CDR3 is built from 18 residues. CDR3 sequence: CASSYSSGSGGNTGELFF. CDR3 sequence (DNA): TGTGCCAGCAGTTACTCGAGCGGGTCGGGAGGGAACACCGGGGAGCTGTTTTTT.

This clonotype was seen many times. This chain links TRBV28 with TRBJ1-5; D is ambiguous. Deletions cut 6 bases from V and 4 bases from J, with 4 bases between. This CDR3 spans 11 amino acids. From germline, CDR1 is MDHEN and CDR2 SYDVKM. CDR3 amino acids: CASSRNQPQHF. The CDR3 DNA reads TGTGCCAGCAGCAGAAATCAGCCCCAGCATTTT.

This clonotype is labeled medium-sized. V usage is TRBV4-2 and J usage is TRBJ2-1, with 7 bases fitting TRBD2. Germline CDR1 is LGHNA and CDR2 is YNFKEQ. The CDR3 extends over 15 amino acids. The V gene end was trimmed by 1 base and the J gene end by 5 bases; junction bases not matched to a gene: 5. The CDR3 is CASSQASGLHNEQFF. The CDR3 DNA reads TGTGCCAGCAGCCAAGCTAGCGGACTTCACAATGAGCAGTTCTTC.

As regards this clonotype: One end of the junction fails to match germline, which may point to a read error. The V gene is TRBV4-2, the J gene TRBJ2-1, with 10 bases fitting TRBD1. Germline CDR1 is LGHNA and CDR2 is YNFKEQ. CDR3 length equals 16 residues. CDR3 amino acids: CVSSHARGQGNDEQFF. The CDR3 nucleotides read TGTGTCAGCAGCCACGCCCGGGGACAGGGGAACGATGAGCAGTTCTTC.

The rearrangement uses TRBV29-1 and TRBJ1-1; a possible D gene is TRBD1 (6 bases). The CDR3 is made up of 15 amino acids. Germline CDR1 and CDR2: SQVTM and ANQGSEA. The CDR3 region has the DNA TGCAATGTTGCAGGGGTCTGGGGGATGAACACTGAAGCTTTCTTT. This encodes CNVAGVWGMNTEAFF.

A remark on this clonotype: At one end the junction does not follow the germline gene, possibly because of a read error. V usage is TRBV6-1 and J usage is TRBJ1-6; 9 bases agree with TRBD1. Germline V lookup: CDR1 MNHNS, CDR2 SASEGT. The CDR3 is 17 amino acids. CDR3 DNA sequence: TGTCCCAGCTGTGAACCACCGGGGACAGGGCCGAATTCACCCCTCCACTTT. Residues: CPSCEPPGTGPNSPLHF.

This clonotype is large by share. This sequence joins TRBV11-3 and TRBJ2-7; 7 nucleotides line up with TRBD1. Germline V gene data show CDR1 as SGHNT and CDR2 as YENEEA. The V and J ends lost 5 bases and 1 base, in that order; junction bases with no gene match: 2. This CDR3 contains 13 residues. CDR3 DNA sequence: TGTGCCAGCAGCGTGGGACAGTCCTACGAGCAGTACTTC. Residues: CASSVGQSYEQYF.

On this clonotype itself: Germline is not matched at one junction end, which may reflect a read error. This chain joins TRBV30 and TRBJ2-3; TRBD2 might be the D (5 bases). CDR3 size: 14 residues. The germline V gene has CDR1 GTSNPN and CDR2 SVGIG (reference sequence). CDR3 protein: CAWGTGASTNTQYF. The CDR3 nucleotides are TGTGCCTGGGGAACCGGTGCTAGCACAAATACGCAGTATTTT.

The rearrangement joins TRBV24-1 to TRBJ2-1, with a possible D match to TRBD1 (6 bases). V dropped 3 bases and J dropped 7 bases, with 18 bases sitting between them. The CDR3 loop spans 16 amino acids. Looked up from germline, CDR1 is KGHDR and CDR2 is SFDVKD. The CDR3 region has the DNA TGTGCCACCAGTGATCCCGTGACAGGATTAACGAATGAGCAGTTCTTC. Encoded protein: CATSDPVTGLTNEQFF.

This clonotype was detected only a few times. The V call is TRBV20-1, the J call TRBJ2-1; the D gene could be TRBD1 or TRBD2 (7 bases each). Germline V CDR1 and CDR2: DFQATT, SNEGSKA (reference sequence). The CDR3 length is 14 residues. The V end was cut by 6 bases, the J end by 3 bases, with 15 bases between. The CDR3 loop is CSATDREGYNEQFF. The CDR3 coding sequence is TGCAGTGCGACCGACAGGGAGGGCTACAATGAGCAGTTCTTC.

This chain joins TRBV10-3 and TRBJ2-1; 9 bases are a match to TRBD2. CDR1 and CDR2 (germline): ENHRY, SYGVKD. The CDR3 sequence is 15 residues long. For the CDR3, the DNA is TGTGACTCAGCTGGCAGCGGGAGGTACGATAATGAGCAGTTCTTC. Its protein product is CDSAGSGRYDNEQFF.

V is TRBV30 and J is TRBJ1-1; D is ambiguous. CDR1 and CDR2 from the germline V gene are GTSNPN and SVGIG (reference sequence). This CDR3 has 14 amino acids. V lost 0 bases to trimming and J lost 11 bases, with 19 bases between them. The CDR3 coding sequence is TGTGCCTGGAGTGTACGGGCTGGCAATACTGTGGCTTTCTTT. Amino acid sequence: CAWSVRAGNTVAFF.

This clonotype appeared a single time. At one end, the junction sequence differs from germline, possibly due to a read error. This sequence joins TRBV2 and TRBJ2-3; D ambiguous. Germline CDR1 and CDR2: SNHLY and FYNNEI. CDR3 size: 11 residues. CDR3 nucleotides: TGTGCAAGCAGTTTCGAAGATAGGCATTATTTT. Residues: CASSFEDRHYF.

Concerning this clonotype: No conserved phenylalanine or tryptophan is present at the end of the CDR3, so a read error is the likely explanation. This sequence joins TRBV6-6 and TRBJ2-1, with D possibly being TRBD1 or TRBD2 (5 bases each). This CDR3 is 14 amino acids long. From germline, CDR1 is MNHNY and CDR2 SVGAGI (reference sequence). The CDR3 sequence is CVSSYGTADSEQFS. The CDR3 DNA is TGTGTCAGCAGTTACGGGACGGCAGACAGTGAGCAGTTCTCC.

As for this clonotype: At one end, the junction sequence differs from germline, possibly due to a read error. V gene TRBV11-1 combines with J gene TRBJ1-6; perhaps TRBD1 as D (5 bases). This CDR3 is 13 amino acids long. Germline CDR1 SGHAT, CDR2 FQDESV (reference sequence). CDR3 amino acids: CTSCRTLVSPLHF. The CDR3 nucleotides are TGTACCAGCTGCCGGACACTGGTTTCACCCCTCCACTTC.